The sequence of this TCR beta chain was determined in a study of T-cell reconstitution after alpha-beta-depleted transplantation in children. Using unique molecular identifiers, the investigators prepared the TCRbeta library. TCRdb reanalysed the PCR reads using MiXCR and keeps one entry per CDR3 protein. This repertoire shows approximately 170,000 distinct CDR3 sequences, 11% found once; its top ten account for about 12%. Study-wide results and limits: Newly made T cells mostly supplied T-cell counts and diversity one year after transplant. Surviving thymic progenitors and recipient T cells were the source of high TCRbeta diversity at day 60 in some patients. Reports say that about two months after transplant, the alpha-beta T cells came out of several hundred graft clones that had expanded.

This clonotype showed up many times. Antigen unknown. This sequence originates from a boy aged 2 to 9 with acute myeloid leukemia, due to receive a stem cell transplant. Source: PBMCs, taken before TCRalphabeta/CD19-depleted stem cell transplant.

The CDR3 DNA follows: TGTGCCAGCAGTCTTACGGCTCTGAACACTGAAGCTTTCTTT. Translating gives CASSLTALNTEAFF. The chain employs TRBV6-1 and TRBJ1-1; D gene uncertain. The germline V gene encodes CDR1 MNHNS and CDR2 SASEGT. The CDR3 is 14 residues long. Between the trimmed V and J ends, which lost 5 bases and 0 bases, there was a span of 10 bases.